This entry lists 28 T cell receptor beta chains sequenced from one sample in a study of blood T cell repertoires in COVID-19. Sequenced by immunoSEQ multiplex PCR; TCRdb stores in-frame clones only, minus some. This repertoire shows more than 25,000 clones, approximately 85% found once; its top ten account for about 30%. The specimen was peripheral blood. The receptors shown here come from an elderly woman with COVID-19, enrolled during active disease.

This clone was observed a few times. V usage is TRBV2 and J usage is TRBJ2-1, with D tentatively TRBD1 (6 bases). This CDR3 is 12 amino acids long. V lost 7 bases to trimming and J lost 15 bases, with 19 bases between them. Germline assignment: CDR1 SNHLY and CDR2 FYNNEI. The CDR3 loop is CASIPDQGYAFF. CDR3 bases: TGTGCCAGCATTCCAGATCAGGGGTATGCGTTCTTC.

The chain employs TRBV19 and TRBJ1-1; no clear D gene. The CDR3 totals 13 residues. The germline CDR1 and CDR2 sequences are LNHDA and SQIVND (reference sequence). Trimming stripped 5 bases from V and 1 base from J, with 8 bases between. In DNA, the CDR3 is TGTGCCAGTAGTCCGGGAAGGAACACTGAAGCTTTCTTT. This codes for CASSPGRNTEAFF.

This clone showed up just a few times. This chain links TRBV19 with TRBJ1-1; D is unresolved. This CDR3 is 15 amino acids long. The V end lost 8 bases, the J end lost 1 base, and 17 bases lay between the germline ends. The germline gives CDR1 LNHDA, CDR2 SQIVND (reference sequence). CDR3 sequence (DNA): TGTGCCAGTTTGCCGGGAACGAGCTCGAACACTGAAGCTTTCTTT. Translation gives CASLPGTSSNTEAFF. Full variable domain (rest looked up from reference TRBV19 and TRBJ1-1): DGGITQSPKYLFRKEGQNVTLSCEQNLNHDAMYWYRQDPGQGLRLIYYSQIVNDFQKGDIAEGYSVSREKKESFPLTVTSAQKNPTAFYLCASLPGTSSNTEAFFGQGTRLTVV.

V gene TRBV12-5 combines with J gene TRBJ1-1; 7 nucleotides agree with TRBD1. The junction had 3 bases not matched to a gene; V was cut back by 3 bases and J by 5 bases. The CDR3 consists of 13 residues. CDR1 and CDR2 (germline): LGHNT, FRNRAP. CDR3 loop: CASGFQGETEAFF. CDR3 bases: TGTGCTAGTGGTTTTCAGGGGGAAACTGAAGCTTTCTTT.

The rearrangement uses TRBV10-3 and TRBJ1-3; D not resolved. In germline, CDR1 is ENHRY, CDR2 SYGVKD. Deletions cut 6 bases from V and 4 bases from J, with 10 bases between. This CDR3 contains 13 residues. CDR3 nucleotides: TGTGCCATCAGGCCGAGCGGGGGAAACACCATATATTTT. This sequence encodes CAIRPSGGNTIYF.

The CDR3 nucleotides are TGTGCCAGCAGCTTATCCCGCAGGGACAATGAGCAGTTCTTC. This codes for CASSLSRRDNEQFF. This sequence joins TRBV7-2 and TRBJ2-1; D may be TRBD1 (5 bases). The V and J ends lost 2 bases and 5 bases respectively, with 10 bases between them. The CDR3 runs to 14 residues. Per germline, CDR1 SGHTA and CDR2 FQGNSA.

This clone showed up just once. This chain connects TRBV18 to TRBJ2-1, with 8 bases matching TRBD1. CDR3 length: 13 residues. CDR1 and CDR2 from the germline V gene are KGHSH and LQKENI. With V trimmed by 5 bases and J by 6 bases, 3 bases remained unmatched. In DNA, the CDR3 is TGTGCCAGCTCAGCGACAGGGGTCAATGAGCAGTTCTTC. This translates into CASSATGVNEQFF.

The chain combines TRBV3-1 (or the pseudogene TRBV3-2) with TRBJ1-1, with 10 bases that match TRBD1. CDR3 length: 14 amino acids. J gave up 5 bases and V 4 bases, and 4 bases lay outside the gene matches. Germline V gene data show CDR1 as LGHDT and CDR2 as YNNKEL (reference sequence). The CDR3 DNA reads TGTGCCAGCAGCCCGGGACAGGGGAGGACTGAAGCTTTCTTT. It encodes CASSPGQGRTEAFF.

The chain combines TRBV5-1 with TRBJ1-1; 7 bases agree with TRBD1. This CDR3 has 14 residues. The junction had 7 bases not matched to a gene; V was cut back by 4 bases and J by 4 bases. The germline V gene has CDR1 SGHRS and CDR2 YFSETQ. CDR3 protein: CASSPTTGITEAFF. DNA for the CDR3: TGCGCCAGCAGCCCCACGACAGGGATCACTGAAGCTTTCTTT.

The chain has TRBV2 and TRBJ2-7; TRBD1 matches at 10 bases. CDR3 size: 14 residues. Looked up from germline, CDR1 is SNHLY and CDR2 is FYNNEI. Unmatched junction bases numbered 10, after V lost 8 bases and J lost 6 bases. Here the CDR3 DNA reads TGTGCCAGCTGTGGGACAGGGGTTCTAGCCGAGCAGTACTTC. Encoded protein: CASCGTGVLAEQYF.

This rearrangement joins TRBV7-2 to TRBJ1-1; D is possibly TRBD1 (6 bases). From germline, CDR1 is SGHTA and CDR2 FQGNSA. V lost 5 bases, J lost 4 bases, and 17 bases lay in between. This CDR3 contains 15 residues. CDR3: CASSDSGVTVTEAFF. Here the CDR3 DNA reads TGTGCCAGCAGCGACTCAGGGGTGACCGTCACTGAAGCTTTCTTT.

The chain carries TRBV5-1 and TRBJ2-5; maybe TRBD2 (5 bases). Germline assignment: CDR1 SGHRS and CDR2 YFSETQ. Trimming stripped 0 bases from V and 2 bases from J, with 8 bases between. The CDR3 totals 14 residues. DNA of the CDR3: TGCGCCAGCAGCTTGGGGCTAGCACAAGAGACCCAGTACTTC. Translating it yields CASSLGLAQETQYF.

The chain couples TRBV6-6 to TRBJ1-3; 9 nucleotides align to TRBD1. CDR1 is MNHNY, CDR2 SVGAGI, per germline (reference sequence). The CDR3 runs 16 residues. The V gene end was trimmed by 6 bases and the J gene end by 3 bases; junction bases not matched to a gene: 9. CDR3 sequence reads: CASRPSTGGIGNTIYF. The DNA for the CDR3 is TGTGCCAGCAGGCCCTCGACAGGGGGTATTGGAAACACCATATATTTT.

CDR3 in DNA: TGTGCCAGCAGTACGGGATCATTGGGGAATACGCAGTATTTT. It codes for CASSTGSLGNTQYF. The rearrangement joins TRBV6-5 to TRBJ2-3; TRBD2 might be the D (5 bases). Deletions cut 5 bases from V and 7 bases from J, with 16 bases between. CDR1 and CDR2 from the germline V gene are MNHEY and SVGAGI. CDR3 size: 14 residues.

V is TRBV5-1 and J is TRBJ2-1, with D possibly being TRBD2 (7 bases). The V end lost 4 bases, the J end lost 5 bases, and 16 bases lay between the germline ends. Germline CDR1 and CDR2: SGHRS and YFSETQ. This CDR3 is built from 15 residues. DNA for the CDR3: TGCGCCAGCAGCCCCCAACGGCGGGGGCACAATGAGCAGTTCTTC. Translating it yields CASSPQRRGHNEQFF.

V usage is TRBV7-6 and J usage is TRBJ2-1; 8 positions match TRBD2. The CDR3 runs to 15 residues. The J segment lost 5 bases and the V segment lost 2 bases, leaving 5 bases of the junction unmatched. Germline loops: CDR1 SGHVS, CDR2 FNYEAQ. The CDR3 bases are TGTGCCAGCAGCTTACTCGGGGGGGGTGACAATGAGCAGTTCTTC. Translated: CASSLLGGGDNEQFF. The whole variable domain, remainder taken from reference TRBV7-6 and TRBJ2-1, is GAGVSQSPRYKVTKRGQDVALRCDPISGHVSLYWYRQALGQGPEFLTYFNYEAQQDKSGLPNDRFSAERPEGSISTLTIQRTEQRDSAMYRCASSLLGGGDNEQFFGPGTRLTVL.

V usage is TRBV29-1 and J usage is TRBJ1-1, with D tentatively TRBD1 (6 bases). CDR1 SQVTM and CDR2 ANQGSEA come from the germline V gene. V lost 7 bases to trimming and J lost 2 bases, with 14 bases between them. CDR3 length equals 13 residues. CDR3 loop: CSGTGHLNTEAFF. The CDR3 nucleotides read TGCAGCGGGACGGGACACTTAAACACTGAAGCTTTCTTT.

This chain connects TRBV7-9 to TRBJ2-3; D remains unclear. The CDR3 has 13 amino acids. V was shortened by 4 bases and J by 3 bases, with 8 bases between the two germline ends. Germline CDR1 and CDR2: SEHNR and FQNEAQ (reference sequence). The CDR3 DNA is TGTGCCAGCAGCTACCGACAAACAGATACGCAGTATTTT. This gives the protein CASSYRQTDTQYF. The variable domain in full, with the rest retrieved from reference TRBV7-9 and TRBJ2-3, is DTGVSQNPRHKITKRGQNVTFRCDPISEHNRLYWYRQTLGQGPEFLTYFQNEAQLEKSRLLSDRFSAERPKGSFSTLEIQRTEQGDSAMYLCASSYRQTDTQYFGPGTRLTVL.

This clone was counted a few times. The chain uses TRBV19 and TRBJ1-5, with D perhaps matching TRBD1 (5 bases). The V end lost 2 bases, the J end lost 0 bases, and 8 bases lay between the germline ends. The CDR3 has 15 residues. Germline V gene data show CDR1 as LNHDA and CDR2 as SQIVND (reference sequence). The CDR3 DNA follows: TGTGCCAGTAGTATACCCAGGGCTAGCAATCAGCCCCAGCATTTT. Its protein is CASSIPRASNQPQHF.

This sequence joins TRBV7-2 and TRBJ2-3; D may be TRBD2 (6 bases). Trimming removed 2 bases from V and 4 bases from J, with 19 bases in between. Germline V gene data show CDR1 as SGHTA and CDR2 as FQGNSA. CDR3 length equals 17 residues. The CDR3 coding sequence is TGTGCCAGCAGCTTACTAGGAACCCCGGGGGTAGCAGATACGCAGTATTTT. This sequence encodes CASSLLGTPGVADTQYF.

The chain combines TRBV30 with TRBJ1-2; D gene ambiguous. Trimming left V 0 bases short and J 0 bases short, with 11 bases between. The CDR3 is made up of 15 amino acids. Germline loops: CDR1 GTSNPN, CDR2 SVGIG (reference sequence). Written as DNA, the CDR3 is TGTGCCTGGAGTGTACGAGCAATTACTAACTATGGCTACACCTTC. It translates to CAWSVRAITNYGYTF.

This clone was counted between two and nine times. The chain couples TRBV3-1 (or the pseudogene TRBV3-2) to TRBJ1-1; no definite D call. There are 13 residues in the CDR3. Germline loops: CDR1 LGHDT, CDR2 YNNKEL (reference sequence). Trimming took 4 bases from V and 0 from J, leaving 6 bases between them. CDR3 loop: CASSRQMNTEAFF. The CDR3 region has the DNA TGTGCCAGCAGCCGACAAATGAACACTGAAGCTTTCTTT.

The V and J genes are TRBV10-2 and TRBJ2-7; tentative D call: TRBD2 (6 bases). The CDR3 runs to 11 residues. CDR1 is WSHSY and CDR2 is SAAADI in the germline V gene. V lost 6 bases, J lost 7 bases, and 10 bases lay in between. CDR3 nucleotide sequence: TGCGCCAGCAGACTAGCTGAGGAGCAGTACTTC. It encodes CASRLAEEQYF.

The chain employs TRBV6-5 and TRBJ2-3; D might be TRBD1 (5 bases). Trimming pared 6 bases from V and 3 bases from J, leaving 16 bases between. CDR1 is MNHEY and CDR2 is SVGAGI in the germline V gene. The CDR3 covers 15 residues. The CDR3 nucleotides are TGTGCCAGCAGCCCCGGGCCCAAGGGGACAGATACGCAGTATTTT. It translates to CASSPGPKGTDTQYF.

The chain employs TRBV19 and TRBJ2-6, with 7 bases identical to TRBD1. V lost 7 bases and J lost 0; bases outside the gene matches: 6. Germline-derived CDR1 and CDR2 are LNHDA and SQIVND (reference sequence). This CDR3 spans 16 amino acids. CDR3 sequence: CASNQGQLSGANVLTF. Written as DNA, the CDR3 is TGTGCCAGTAACCAGGGACAGCTCTCTGGGGCCAACGTCCTGACTTTC. The entire variable domain, with the rest obtained from reference TRBV19 and TRBJ2-6, is as follows: DGGITQSPKYLFRKEGQNVTLSCEQNLNHDAMYWYRQDPGQGLRLIYYSQIVNDFQKGDIAEGYSVSREKKESFPLTVTSAQKNPTAFYLCASNQGQLSGANVLTFGAGSRLTVL.

A single count supports this clone. The rearrangement links TRBV10-1 to TRBJ1-2, with D unresolved. CDR3 length: 13 amino acids. Trimming left V 4 bases short and J 4 bases short, with 10 bases between. Germline CDR1 and CDR2: WNHNN and SYGVQD (reference sequence). The CDR3 DNA reads TGCGCCAGCAGTGCCGGGGAGCCCTATGGCTACACCTTC. It codes for CASSAGEPYGYTF.

This rearrangement joins TRBV11-2 to TRBJ1-2; no reliable D call. Germline assignment: CDR1 SGHAT and CDR2 FQNNGV. V was shortened by 1 base and J by 8 bases, with 17 bases between the two germline ends. The CDR3 sequence is 15 residues long. CDR3 in amino acids: CASSLGVRNPGGYTF. The CDR3 DNA reads TGTGCCAGCAGCTTAGGGGTTCGAAACCCGGGGGGCTACACCTTC.

CDR3 amino acids: CASSIDLLSGGPTDTQYF. In DNA form, the CDR3 reads TGTGCCAGTAGTATAGATCTCCTCAGCGGGGGGCCCACAGATACGCAGTATTTT. J is TRBJ2-3 and V is TRBV19; 9 nucleotides match TRBD2. Trimming removed 0 bases from V and 2 bases from J; junction bases left unmatched: 9. Per the germline V gene, CDR1 is LNHDA and CDR2 is SQIVND (reference sequence). CDR3 size: 18 residues.